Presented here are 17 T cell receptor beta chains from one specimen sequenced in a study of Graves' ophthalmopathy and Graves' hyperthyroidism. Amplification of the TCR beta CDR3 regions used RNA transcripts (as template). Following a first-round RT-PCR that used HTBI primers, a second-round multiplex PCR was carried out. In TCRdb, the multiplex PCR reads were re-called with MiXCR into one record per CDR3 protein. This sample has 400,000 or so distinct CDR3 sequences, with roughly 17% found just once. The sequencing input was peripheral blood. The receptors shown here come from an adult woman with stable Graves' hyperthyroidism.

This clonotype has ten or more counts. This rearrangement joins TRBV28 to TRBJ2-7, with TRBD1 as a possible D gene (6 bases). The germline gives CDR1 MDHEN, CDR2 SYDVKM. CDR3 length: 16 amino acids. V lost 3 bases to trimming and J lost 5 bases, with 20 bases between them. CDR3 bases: TGTGCCAGCAGTTTTCGGCAGGGGAGCGCTATTGACGAGCAGTACTTC. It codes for CASSFRQGSAIDEQYF.

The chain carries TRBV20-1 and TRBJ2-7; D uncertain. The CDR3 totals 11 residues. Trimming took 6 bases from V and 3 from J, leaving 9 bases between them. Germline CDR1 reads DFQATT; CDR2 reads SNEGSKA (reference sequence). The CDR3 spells CSARLGYEQYF. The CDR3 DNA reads TGCAGTGCAAGACTGGGCTACGAGCAGTACTTC.

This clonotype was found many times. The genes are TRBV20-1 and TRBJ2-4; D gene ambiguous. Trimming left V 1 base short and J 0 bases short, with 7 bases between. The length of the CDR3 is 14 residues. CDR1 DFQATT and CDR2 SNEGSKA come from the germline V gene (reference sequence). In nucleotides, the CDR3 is TGCAGTGCTAGAGGGGCGTTAGCCAAAAACATTCAGTACTTC. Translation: CSARGALAKNIQYF.

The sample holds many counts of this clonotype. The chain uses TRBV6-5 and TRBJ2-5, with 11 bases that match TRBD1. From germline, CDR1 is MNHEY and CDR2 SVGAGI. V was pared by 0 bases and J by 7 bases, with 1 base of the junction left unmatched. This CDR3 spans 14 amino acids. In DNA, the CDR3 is TGTGCCAGCAGTTACTCTGGACAGGGGGCGACCCAGTACTTC. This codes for CASSYSGQGATQYF.

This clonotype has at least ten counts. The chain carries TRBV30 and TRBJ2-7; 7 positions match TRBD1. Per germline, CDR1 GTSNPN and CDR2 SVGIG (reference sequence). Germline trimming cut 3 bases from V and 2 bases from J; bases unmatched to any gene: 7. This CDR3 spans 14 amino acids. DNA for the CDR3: TGTGCCTGGAGCGGACAGGTGATTCCCTACGAGCAGTACTTC. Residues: CAWSGQVIPYEQYF.

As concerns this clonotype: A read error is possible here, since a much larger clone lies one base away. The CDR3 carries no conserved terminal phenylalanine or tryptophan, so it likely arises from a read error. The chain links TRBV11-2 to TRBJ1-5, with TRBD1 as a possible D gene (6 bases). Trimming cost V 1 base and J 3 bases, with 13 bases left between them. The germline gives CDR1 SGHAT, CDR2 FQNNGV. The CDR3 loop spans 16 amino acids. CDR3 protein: CASSLVGGPNNQPQHL. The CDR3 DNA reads TGTGCCAGCAGCTTAGTTGGGGGGCCGAACAATCAGCCCCAGCATTTG.

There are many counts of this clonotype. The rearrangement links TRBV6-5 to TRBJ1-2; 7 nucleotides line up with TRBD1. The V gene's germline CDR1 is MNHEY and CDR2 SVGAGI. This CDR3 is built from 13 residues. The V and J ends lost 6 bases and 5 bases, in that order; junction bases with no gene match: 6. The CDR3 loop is CASRGGGLYGYTF. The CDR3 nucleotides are TGTGCCAGCAGGGGAGGGGGCCTATATGGCTACACCTTC.

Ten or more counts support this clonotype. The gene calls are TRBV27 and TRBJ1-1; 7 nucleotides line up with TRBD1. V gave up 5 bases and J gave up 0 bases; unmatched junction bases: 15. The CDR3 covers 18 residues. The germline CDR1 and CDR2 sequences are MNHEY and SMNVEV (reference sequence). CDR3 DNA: TGTGCCAGCAGTCAAGACAGGGATAGTCTCCCGATGAACACTGAAGCTTTCTTT. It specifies CASSQDRDSLPMNTEAFF.

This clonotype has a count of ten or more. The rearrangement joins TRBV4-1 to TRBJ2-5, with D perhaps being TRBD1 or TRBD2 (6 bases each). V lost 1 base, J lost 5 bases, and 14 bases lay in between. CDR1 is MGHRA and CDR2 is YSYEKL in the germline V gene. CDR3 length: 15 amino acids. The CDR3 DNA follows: TGCGCCAGCAGCCAAGCCGGTGGGGGGCGGGAGACCCAGTACTTC. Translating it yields CASSQAGGGRETQYF.

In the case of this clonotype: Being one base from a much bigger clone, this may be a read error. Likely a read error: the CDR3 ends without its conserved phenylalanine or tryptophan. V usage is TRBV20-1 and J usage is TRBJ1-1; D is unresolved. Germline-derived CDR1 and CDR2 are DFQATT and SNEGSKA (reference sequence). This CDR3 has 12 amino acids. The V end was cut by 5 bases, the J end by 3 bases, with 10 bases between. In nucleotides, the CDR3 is TGCAGTGCTCTGGACGGGTACACTGAAGCTTTCCTT. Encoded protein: CSALDGYTEAFL.

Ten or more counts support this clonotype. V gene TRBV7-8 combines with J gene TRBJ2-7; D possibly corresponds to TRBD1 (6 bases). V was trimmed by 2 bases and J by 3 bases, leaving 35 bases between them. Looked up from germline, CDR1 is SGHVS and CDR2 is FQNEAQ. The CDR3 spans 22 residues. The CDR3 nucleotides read TGTGCCAGCAGCTTAAGGGCCTTTTATCCGCGCGGACAGTCAACCGCCTACTACGAGCAGTACTTC. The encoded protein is CASSLRAFYPRGQSTAYYEQYF.

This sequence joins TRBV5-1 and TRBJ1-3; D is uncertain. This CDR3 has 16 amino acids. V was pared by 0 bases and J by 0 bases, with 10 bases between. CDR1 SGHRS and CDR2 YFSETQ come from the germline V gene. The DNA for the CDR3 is TGCGCCAGCAGCTTGGTGTTCTTAGACTCTGGAAACACCATATATTTT. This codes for CASSLVFLDSGNTIYF.

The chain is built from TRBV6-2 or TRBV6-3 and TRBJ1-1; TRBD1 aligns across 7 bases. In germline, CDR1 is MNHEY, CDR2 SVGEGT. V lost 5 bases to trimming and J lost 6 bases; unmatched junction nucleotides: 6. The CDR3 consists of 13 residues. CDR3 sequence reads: CASSDWQGAEAFF. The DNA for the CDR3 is TGTGCCAGCAGTGACTGGCAGGGGGCTGAAGCTTTCTTT.

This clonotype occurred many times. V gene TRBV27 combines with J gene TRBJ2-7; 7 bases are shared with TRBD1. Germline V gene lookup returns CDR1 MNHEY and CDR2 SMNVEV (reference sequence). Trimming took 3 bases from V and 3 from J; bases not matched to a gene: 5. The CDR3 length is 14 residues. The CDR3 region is CASSFGTDHYEQYF. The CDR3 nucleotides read TGTGCCAGCAGTTTCGGGACAGATCACTACGAGCAGTACTTC.

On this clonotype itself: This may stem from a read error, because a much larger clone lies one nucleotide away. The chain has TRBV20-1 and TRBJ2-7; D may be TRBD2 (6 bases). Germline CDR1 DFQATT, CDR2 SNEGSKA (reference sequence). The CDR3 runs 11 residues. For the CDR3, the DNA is TGCAATGCCAAGCGGGCGGGGGAGCAGTACTTC. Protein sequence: CNAKRAGEQYF.

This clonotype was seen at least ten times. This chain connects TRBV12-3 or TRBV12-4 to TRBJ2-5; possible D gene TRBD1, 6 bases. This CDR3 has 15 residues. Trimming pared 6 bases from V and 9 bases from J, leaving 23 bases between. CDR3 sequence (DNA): TGTGCCAGCAGCAACGGGGACATCCCAACGGTGGCCCAGTACTTC. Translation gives CASSNGDIPTVAQYF.

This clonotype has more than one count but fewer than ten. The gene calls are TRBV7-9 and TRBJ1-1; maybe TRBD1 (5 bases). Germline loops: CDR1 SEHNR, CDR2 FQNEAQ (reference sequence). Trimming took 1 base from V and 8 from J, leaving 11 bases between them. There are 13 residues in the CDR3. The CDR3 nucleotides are TGTGCCAGCAGCTTAGTACAGGCGGTAGAAGCTTTCTTT. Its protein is CASSLVQAVEAFF.